This T cell receptor beta chain came from a study of blood T cell repertoires in COVID-19. Authors' data handling: Researchers report that nucleated cell counts were estimated from reference gene primer amplification. Sequencing was performed with immunoSEQ multiplex PCR; in TCRdb, only in-frame clones are kept and a portion is missing. The D gene and trimming were derived from the DNA, and the V and J assignments and clone size from that table. The sample has about 260,000 clones, over 70% seen once. This clone was seen only a few times. CDR3 length: 12 amino acids. Between the trimmed V and J ends, which lost 3 bases and 7 bases, there was a span of 10 bases.

This chain connects TRBV12-3 or TRBV12-4 to TRBJ2-7, with TRBD2 as a possible D gene (6 bases). This clonotype originated in a human donor in a cohort sampled during active COVID-19. What was sequenced was peripheral blood. DNA of the CDR3: TGTGCCAGCAGTTTCCGGAGGGGAGAGCAGTACTTC. Translation gives CASSFRRGEQYF.